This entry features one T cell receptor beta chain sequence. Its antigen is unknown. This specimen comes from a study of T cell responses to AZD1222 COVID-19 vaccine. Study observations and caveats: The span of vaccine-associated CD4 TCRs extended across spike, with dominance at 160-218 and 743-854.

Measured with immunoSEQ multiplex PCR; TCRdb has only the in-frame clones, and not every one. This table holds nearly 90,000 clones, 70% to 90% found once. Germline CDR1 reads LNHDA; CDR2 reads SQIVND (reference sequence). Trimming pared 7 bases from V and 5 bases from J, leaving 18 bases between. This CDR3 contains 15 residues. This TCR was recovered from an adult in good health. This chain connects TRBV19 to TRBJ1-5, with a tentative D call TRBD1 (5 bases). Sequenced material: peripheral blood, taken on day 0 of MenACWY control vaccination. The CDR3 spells CASMWGGSLHQPQHF. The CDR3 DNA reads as TGTGCCAGTATGTGGGGCGGTAGTTTGCATCAGCCCCAGCATTTT. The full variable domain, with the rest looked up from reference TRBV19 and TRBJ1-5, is DGGITQSPKYLFRKEGQNVTLSCEQNLNHDAMYWYRQDPGQGLRLIYYSQIVNDFQKGDIAEGYSVSREKKESFPLTVTSAQKNPTAFYLCASMWGGSLHQPQHFGDGTRLSIL.